The rows below give T cell receptor beta chains drawn from one sample of a study of early T cells in non-severe SARS-CoV-2 infection. TCRdb recomputed calls from the 5' RACE reads with MiXCR, one row per CDR3 protein. This table holds around 81,000 distinct CDR3 sequences, roughly 13% found once. Sequencing used whole blood. These receptors originate from an adult who was a healthcare worker with PCR-confirmed SARS-CoV-2 infection or an uninfected control (not recorded which). Both conserved end residues are part of each CDR3. D genes are given only for firm matches. Clone size is stated in some rows and not others, as once, few, many or a class when expanded.

abundance: few
j_gene: TRBJ2-7
v_gene: TRBV6-1
d_gene: TRBD2
CDR3nt: TGTGCCAGTCAAGAGGGGCTAGCGGGGGGCTACGAGCAGTACTTC
CDR3aa: CASQEGLAGGYEQYF

abundance: NA
j_gene: TRBJ1-6
v_gene: TRBV6-2/TRBV6-3
d_gene: TRBD1
CDR3nt: TGTGCCAGCAGCTACCGACAGGGGCCAATCCCGAATTCACCCCTCCACTTT
CDR3aa: CASSYRQGPIPNSPLHF

abundance: few
j_gene: TRBJ2-3
v_gene: TRBV6-6
d_gene: NA
CDR3nt: TGTGCCAGCAGTTACCTGGTCGGAACCCAGACAGATACGCAGTATTTT
CDR3aa: CASSYLVGTQTDTQYF

abundance: NA
j_gene: TRBJ1-1
v_gene: TRBV30
d_gene: NA
CDR3nt: TGTGCCTGGATTCGGGGAACTGAAGCTTTCTTT
CDR3aa: CAWIRGTEAFF

abundance: few
j_gene: TRBJ2-3
v_gene: TRBV27
d_gene: NA
CDR3nt: TGTGCCAGCAGTTTACAGGGGAAAGGATGGGATACGCAGTATTTT
CDR3aa: CASSLQGKGWDTQYF

abundance: NA
j_gene: TRBJ1-5
v_gene: TRBV19
d_gene: TRBD1
CDR3nt: TGTGCCAGTAGCATGGGACAGCTCAATCAGCCCCAGCATTTT
CDR3aa: CASSMGQLNQPQHF

abundance: many
j_gene: TRBJ1-2
v_gene: TRBV7-2
d_gene: NA
CDR3nt: TGTGCCAGCAGCTTCGGCGCGTCTGGCTACACCTTC
CDR3aa: CASSFGASGYTF

abundance: NA
j_gene: TRBJ2-5
v_gene: TRBV20-1
d_gene: NA
CDR3nt: TGCAGTGCTAGAGGTACCGGGCCCAGGTACTTC
CDR3aa: CSARGTGPRYF

abundance: NA
j_gene: TRBJ2-3
v_gene: TRBV6-6
d_gene: NA
CDR3nt: TGTGCCAGCAACCCTGGTAGTGGTGGCGCAGATACGCAGTATTTT
CDR3aa: CASNPGSGGADTQYF

abundance: few
j_gene: TRBJ1-5
v_gene: TRBV10-2
d_gene: TRBD1
CDR3nt: TGCGCCAGCAGACTCGGGACAGGGCGGGATCAGCCCCAGCATTTT
CDR3aa: CASRLGTGRDQPQHF

abundance: few
j_gene: TRBJ2-5
v_gene: TRBV3-1
d_gene: NA
CDR3nt: TGTGCCAGCAGCCAAGATCAGGACCCTCCCGAGACCCAGTACTTC
CDR3aa: CASSQDQDPPETQYF

abundance: NA
j_gene: TRBJ1-1
v_gene: TRBV12-3/TRBV12-4
d_gene: NA
CDR3nt: TGTGCCAGCGGGGGCCGGACATTCGCCATGAACACTGAAGCTTTCTTT
CDR3aa: CASGGRTFAMNTEAFF

abundance: few
j_gene: TRBJ2-6
v_gene: TRBV9
d_gene: NA
CDR3nt: TGTGCCAGCAGCTCACCCCGGGACACCCGCTCTGGGGCCAACGTCCTGACTTTC
CDR3aa: CASSSPRDTRSGANVLTF

abundance: many
j_gene: TRBJ1-5
v_gene: TRBV6-1
d_gene: NA
CDR3nt: TGTGCCAGCAGTCCCCCCGACACCCTGACTCAGCCCCAGCATTTT
CDR3aa: CASSPPDTLTQPQHF

abundance: NA
j_gene: TRBJ1-1
v_gene: TRBV28
d_gene: NA
CDR3nt: TGTGCCAGCACAGGGCCAAGACCCCCTCCTGAAGCTTTCTTT
CDR3aa: CASTGPRPPPEAFF

abundance: few
j_gene: TRBJ1-5
v_gene: TRBV6-2/TRBV6-3
d_gene: NA
CDR3nt: TGTGCCAGCAGTTACGGCAGGGTTAGCAATCAGCCCCAGCATTTT
CDR3aa: CASSYGRVSNQPQHF

abundance: NA
j_gene: TRBJ2-7
v_gene: TRBV20-1
d_gene: NA
CDR3nt: TGCAGTGCTAGGGCGGACAGAGCCTACTCCTACGAGCAGTACTTC
CDR3aa: CSARADRAYSYEQYF

abundance: NA
j_gene: TRBJ2-7
v_gene: TRBV5-1
d_gene: NA
CDR3nt: TGCGCCAGCAGCTTAGGGGGAGAGAGCTCCTACGAGCAGTACTTC
CDR3aa: CASSLGGESSYEQYF

abundance: NA
j_gene: TRBJ1-4
v_gene: TRBV21-1
d_gene: NA
CDR3nt: TGTGCCAGCAGCAGGGGGGGACACCCAAACAGGGGAGAAAAACTGTTTTTT
CDR3aa: CASSRGGHPNRGEKLFF

abundance: NA
j_gene: TRBJ1-2
v_gene: TRBV9
d_gene: NA
CDR3nt: TGTGCCAGCATGGGGGCAGGGAAAGGAGATGGCTACACCTTC
CDR3aa: CASMGAGKGDGYTF

abundance: NA
j_gene: TRBJ2-3
v_gene: TRBV6-2/TRBV6-3
d_gene: TRBD2
CDR3nt: TGTGCCAGCAGTTCGGATAGCGGGGGCACAGATACGCAGTATTTT
CDR3aa: CASSSDSGGTDTQYF

abundance: NA
j_gene: TRBJ2-1
v_gene: TRBV6-8
d_gene: NA
CDR3nt: TGTGCCCGCCAGGAAGGTGTTAGAGAGTCCTACAATGAGCAGTTCTTC
CDR3aa: CARQEGVRESYNEQFF

abundance: NA
j_gene: TRBJ2-1
v_gene: TRBV9
d_gene: TRBD2
CDR3nt: TGTGCCAGCTCCCCCAGCGGGGGGGCAGCCTACAATGAGCAGTTCTTC
CDR3aa: CASSPSGGAAYNEQFF

abundance: few
j_gene: TRBJ1-1
v_gene: TRBV29-1
d_gene: NA
CDR3nt: TGCAGCCTAAGACAGAACCTAGACACTGAAGCTTTCTTT
CDR3aa: CSLRQNLDTEAFF

abundance: many
j_gene: TRBJ2-7
v_gene: TRBV6-2/TRBV6-3
d_gene: NA
CDR3nt: TGTGCCAGCAGTTACTGGACAGTGAATTACGAGCAGTACTTC
CDR3aa: CASSYWTVNYEQYF

abundance: few
j_gene: TRBJ2-5
v_gene: TRBV6-6
d_gene: TRBD2
CDR3nt: TGTGCCAGCAGTAACCCGGGACTAGCGGTAGAGACCCAGTACTTC
CDR3aa: CASSNPGLAVETQYF

abundance: NA
j_gene: TRBJ1-1
v_gene: TRBV29-1
d_gene: TRBD1
CDR3nt: TGCAGCGTTGCCCCAGGGGGAAACACTGAAGCTTTCTTT
CDR3aa: CSVAPGGNTEAFF

abundance: NA
j_gene: TRBJ2-3
v_gene: TRBV20-1
d_gene: TRBD2
CDR3nt: TGCAGTGTCCGAAAAGCGGGGGTTTTTGATACGCAGTATTTT
CDR3aa: CSVRKAGVFDTQYF

abundance: few
j_gene: TRBJ2-2
v_gene: TRBV11-2
d_gene: TRBD1
CDR3nt: TGTGCCAGCAGCTTAAACCGGGACAGGGACTACACCGGGGAGCTGTTTTTT
CDR3aa: CASSLNRDRDYTGELFF

abundance: few
j_gene: TRBJ1-4
v_gene: TRBV7-2
d_gene: NA
CDR3nt: TGTGCCAGCAGCTTACAGCCAACTAATGAAAAACTGTTTTTT
CDR3aa: CASSLQPTNEKLFF

abundance: NA
j_gene: TRBJ1-4
v_gene: TRBV20-1
d_gene: TRBD1
CDR3nt: TGCAGTGCTAGTGCCCCGTGGGGGACAGTAAATGAAAAACTGTTTTTT
CDR3aa: CSASAPWGTVNEKLFF

abundance: many
j_gene: TRBJ1-1
v_gene: TRBV7-2
d_gene: NA
CDR3nt: TGTGCCAGCAGCTGGCCCGGGAGGGGCCACACTGAAGCTTTCTTT
CDR3aa: CASSWPGRGHTEAFF

abundance: NA
j_gene: TRBJ1-2
v_gene: TRBV29-1
d_gene: NA
CDR3nt: TGCAGCTCCAGGGGCTACTATGGCTACACCTTC
CDR3aa: CSSRGYYGYTF

abundance: NA
j_gene: TRBJ1-1
v_gene: TRBV7-3
d_gene: NA
CDR3nt: TGTGCCAGACCGTCCGGGCGGGACACTGAAGCTTTCTTT
CDR3aa: CARPSGRDTEAFF

abundance: few
j_gene: TRBJ2-3
v_gene: TRBV7-8
d_gene: TRBD1
CDR3nt: TGTGCCAGCAGCTCTGACAGGGCCACAGATACGCAGTATTTT
CDR3aa: CASSSDRATDTQYF

abundance: NA
j_gene: TRBJ2-3
v_gene: TRBV15
d_gene: NA
CDR3nt: TGTGCCACCAGCAGAGATAGGGATACGCAGTATTTT
CDR3aa: CATSRDRDTQYF

abundance: few
j_gene: TRBJ2-7
v_gene: TRBV20-1
d_gene: TRBD2
CDR3nt: TGCAGTGCTAGAGTCCTACGGGGGGGCCCCTACGAGCAGTACTTC
CDR3aa: CSARVLRGGPYEQYF

abundance: NA
j_gene: TRBJ2-7
v_gene: TRBV29-1
d_gene: NA
CDR3nt: TGCAGCGCTACGGCCGGGGGAGGCCACGAGCAGTACTTC
CDR3aa: CSATAGGGHEQYF

abundance: few
j_gene: TRBJ2-7
v_gene: TRBV10-3
d_gene: TRBD1
CDR3nt: TGTGCCATCAGACCCTCGGACAGGGGAGTCTCCTACGAGCAGTACTTC
CDR3aa: CAIRPSDRGVSYEQYF

abundance: few
j_gene: TRBJ2-7
v_gene: TRBV11-2
d_gene: TRBD1
CDR3nt: TGTGCCAGCAGCCGACTCAGGGGGCAACGTTCCTACGAGCAGTACTTC
CDR3aa: CASSRLRGQRSYEQYF

abundance: once
j_gene: TRBJ2-6
v_gene: TRBV5-5
d_gene: NA
CDR3nt: TGTGCCAGCACCCCCGCTGGGGCCGACGTCCTGACTTTC
CDR3aa: CASTPAGADVLTF

abundance: NA
j_gene: TRBJ2-5
v_gene: TRBV12-5
d_gene: TRBD1
CDR3nt: TGTGCTAGTGGTTTGACTACAGGGGGAGAGACCCAGTACTTC
CDR3aa: CASGLTTGGETQYF

abundance: NA
j_gene: TRBJ2-3
v_gene: TRBV7-2
d_gene: NA
CDR3nt: TGTGCCAGCACCCTTATACAAAGCACAGATACGCAGTATTTT
CDR3aa: CASTLIQSTDTQYF

abundance: NA
j_gene: TRBJ1-1
v_gene: TRBV30
d_gene: NA
CDR3nt: TGTGCCTGGGACCAGGGTGGCACTGAAGCTTTCTTT
CDR3aa: CAWDQGGTEAFF

abundance: NA
j_gene: TRBJ2-2
v_gene: TRBV4-1
d_gene: TRBD2
CDR3nt: TGCGCCAGCAGCCACCTAGCGGGGGGTAGTGACGGGGAGCTGTTTTTT
CDR3aa: CASSHLAGGSDGELFF

abundance: many
j_gene: TRBJ2-2
v_gene: TRBV7-9
d_gene: TRBD2
CDR3nt: TGTGCCAGCAGCGAAAGCGGGACCGCCGGCACCGGGGAGCTGTTTTTT
CDR3aa: CASSESGTAGTGELFF

abundance: NA
j_gene: TRBJ2-1
v_gene: TRBV7-2
d_gene: NA
CDR3nt: TGTGCCAGCAGCTTAGCTTCGGCGCAAAATGAGCAGTTCTTC
CDR3aa: CASSLASAQNEQFF

abundance: many
j_gene: TRBJ2-3
v_gene: TRBV9
d_gene: NA
CDR3nt: TGTGCCAGCAGCGTAGAAGGGGGAAGGGCCACAGATACGCAGTATTTT
CDR3aa: CASSVEGGRATDTQYF

abundance: NA
j_gene: TRBJ1-1
v_gene: TRBV6-5
d_gene: NA
CDR3nt: TGTGCCAGCAGTTACTCGAGGGGGAAAACTGAAGCTTTCTTT
CDR3aa: CASSYSRGKTEAFF

abundance: few
j_gene: TRBJ1-6
v_gene: TRBV28
d_gene: NA
CDR3nt: TGTGCCAGCAGTCCCCAGCGGAGGGGATATAATTCACCCCTCCACTTT
CDR3aa: CASSPQRRGYNSPLHF

abundance: many
j_gene: TRBJ2-2
v_gene: TRBV11-2
d_gene: NA
CDR3nt: TGTGCCAGCAGCTTAGGTCTCCCGAACACCGGGGAGCTGTTTTTT
CDR3aa: CASSLGLPNTGELFF

abundance: NA
j_gene: TRBJ2-7
v_gene: TRBV7-9
d_gene: TRBD1
CDR3nt: TGTGCCAGCAGCCGGACAGGGAAGATCTACGAGCAGTACTTC
CDR3aa: CASSRTGKIYEQYF

abundance: few
j_gene: TRBJ2-3
v_gene: TRBV5-1
d_gene: NA
CDR3nt: TGCGCCAGCAGCTTAGGAGGGGCTCGCACAGATACGCAGTATTTT
CDR3aa: CASSLGGARTDTQYF

abundance: NA
j_gene: TRBJ1-2
v_gene: TRBV5-5
d_gene: NA
CDR3nt: TGTGCCAGCAGCTCCCAGGCTAACTATGGCTACACCTTC
CDR3aa: CASSSQANYGYTF

abundance: NA
j_gene: TRBJ1-1
v_gene: TRBV7-9
d_gene: NA
CDR3nt: TGTGCCAGCAGCTTAAGCTTGGGGACTGAAGCTTTCTTT
CDR3aa: CASSLSLGTEAFF

abundance: few
j_gene: TRBJ2-5
v_gene: TRBV15
d_gene: NA
CDR3nt: TGTGCCACCAGCAGAGATGTAGGGGGTTCGGAGACCCAGTACTTC
CDR3aa: CATSRDVGGSETQYF

abundance: few
j_gene: TRBJ1-5
v_gene: TRBV27
d_gene: NA
CDR3nt: TGTGCCAGCAGTTTCTCTCCGGGGGGACAGCCCCAGCATTTT
CDR3aa: CASSFSPGGQPQHF

abundance: many
j_gene: TRBJ2-7
v_gene: TRBV29-1
d_gene: NA
CDR3nt: TGCAGCGTTGAATACCCTGACAGAACCTACGAGCAGTACTTC
CDR3aa: CSVEYPDRTYEQYF